This paragraph reports one T cell receptor beta chain. Its antigen remains unidentified. This entry belongs to a study of response to subunit inactivated influenza vaccine. TCRdb analysed the RT-PCR reads with MiXCR anew, one entry per CDR3 protein. Counted here are 710,000 or so distinct CDR3 sequences, 15% to 19% occurring once; the ten biggest clones make up around 10%. Study-level findings and limits: There was a suggestion from the authors that each seasonal influenza vaccination recruits few new T cells.

Germline CDR1 SGDLS, CDR2 YYNGEE. With 1 base removed from V and 0 bases from J, the gap between germline ends came to 9 bases. The CDR3 loop spans 15 amino acids. This TCR derives from a man aged 50-59 years who received an inactivated influenza vaccine. This sample comprised PBMCs from blood, obtained 11 to 12 days after vaccination. The J gene is TRBJ2-3, the V gene TRBV9; D may be TRBD1 or TRBD2 (6 bases each). The DNA of the CDR3 is TGTGCCAGCAGCGTAACGGGGGCCAGCACAGATACGCAGTATTTT. Its translation is CASSVTGASTDTQYF.